Following are 26 T cell receptor beta chains from one sample sequenced in a study of human T cells and chemical hapten exposure. A single record per CDR3 protein comes from TCRdb applying MiXCR to the RACE reads. The data contain fewer than 300,000 distinct CDR3 sequences, 7.5% to 9% of them singletons. Time point in this sample: pre-sensitization, week 0. The treatment was: therapeutic diphenylcyclopropenone sensitization with weekly scalp DPC. This specimen was whole blood, taken in connection with sensitization to the hapten diphenylcyclopropenone (DPC). These receptor sequences come from a woman in her forties with alopecia areata. Some clones in this sample may be carry-over from other donors' samples.

This clonotype has just a few counts. J is TRBJ2-3 and V is TRBV6-1; either TRBD1 or TRBD2 may supply D (5 bases each). Germline CDR1 is MNHNS and CDR2 is SASEGT. The CDR3 sequence is 15 residues long. V was trimmed by 5 bases and J by 4 bases, leaving 16 bases between them. The CDR3 DNA follows: TGTGCCAGCAGTCCCCGGGACGCCAGCGCAGATACGCAGTATTTT. Translating gives CASSPRDASADTQYF.

This clonotype was picked up a small number of times. The chain couples TRBV12-3 or TRBV12-4 to TRBJ1-5; TRBD1 matches at 8 bases. The CDR3 covers 14 residues. J lost 7 bases, V lost 4 bases, and 6 bases had no gene match. This CDR3 is CASSSNRGGQPQHF. The CDR3 nucleotides are TGTGCCAGCAGTTCTAACAGGGGGGGACAGCCCCAGCATTTT.

This clonotype was counted only a few times. The V and J genes are TRBV7-8 and TRBJ2-5; D not resolved. This CDR3 is built from 14 residues. The V end was cut by 5 bases, the J end by 4 bases, with 14 bases between. Per the germline V gene, CDR1 is SGHVS and CDR2 is FQNEAQ. The CDR3 reads CASSPSGWTETQYF. The DNA for the CDR3 is TGTGCCAGCAGCCCCAGTGGTTGGACAGAGACCCAGTACTTC.

This sequence joins TRBV7-6 and TRBJ1-4, with 7 positions matching TRBD1. With 5 bases clipped from V and 1 base from J, the junction kept 7 bases outside the gene matches. The CDR3 loop spans 16 amino acids. Germline V CDR1 and CDR2: SGHVS, FNYEAQ. This CDR3 reads CASSPGGALTNEKLFF. The CDR3 DNA reads as TGTGCCAGCAGCCCAGGGGGGGCTTTAACTAATGAAAAACTGTTTTTT.

This clonotype has only a few counts. The CDR3 DNA sequence: TGCAGCGCCGTCCATGAGACCGGGAGATATGGCTACACCTTC. Amino acid sequence: CSAVHETGRYGYTF. The rearrangement links TRBV29-1 to TRBJ1-2; D unclear. CDR3 size: 14 residues. V was trimmed by 7 bases and J by 5 bases, leaving 20 bases between them. CDR1 SQVTM and CDR2 ANQGSEA come from the germline V gene.

The chain couples TRBV18 to TRBJ1-1; D call uncertain. This CDR3 is 14 amino acids long. Germline V CDR1 and CDR2: KGHSH, LQKENI. With 2 bases removed from V and 1 base from J, the gap between germline ends came to 8 bases. The CDR3 DNA sequence: TGTGCCAGCTCACCAATACGGGGGAACACTGAAGCTTTCTTT. Translation: CASSPIRGNTEAFF.

The V call is TRBV12-3 or TRBV12-4, the J call TRBJ2-1, with D possibly being TRBD2 (6 bases). The CDR3 runs to 12 residues. V was pared by 5 bases and J by 12 bases, with 14 bases between. This CDR3 is CASSGGLPGQFF. In DNA, the CDR3 is TGTGCCAGCAGTGGGGGACTCCCAGGGCAGTTCTTC.

The chain employs TRBV11-2 and TRBJ2-1, with a possible D match to TRBD2 (7 bases). V was shortened by 5 bases and J by 9 bases, with 20 bases between the two germline ends. Germline V gene lookup returns CDR1 SGHAT and CDR2 FQNNGV. The length of the CDR3 is 15 residues. As DNA, the CDR3 is TGTGCCAGCAGCCCCAGGGGCGCGCCGGGGGGTGAGCAGTTCTTC. Amino acids: CASSPRGAPGGEQFF.

The sample holds a few counts of this clonotype. The V gene is TRBV6-2 or TRBV6-3, the J gene TRBJ2-1, with 8 nucleotides matching TRBD2. The CDR3 totals 15 residues. V gave up 6 bases and J gave up 9 bases; unmatched junction bases: 13. CDR1 is MNHEY and CDR2 is SVGEGT in the germline V gene. The CDR3 protein is CASSTLAGGRSEQFF. For the CDR3, the DNA is TGTGCCAGCAGCACCCTAGCGGGCGGCAGAAGTGAGCAGTTCTTC.

This chain links TRBV24-1 with TRBJ1-5, with unresolved D. Trimming removed 6 bases from V and 1 base from J, with 9 bases in between. The CDR3 totals 14 residues. CDR1 is KGHDR and CDR2 is SFDVKD in the germline V gene. The CDR3 loop reads CATSRSGSNQPQHF. CDR3 sequence (DNA): TGTGCCACCAGTCGGTCGGGGAGCAATCAGCCCCAGCATTTT.

V gene TRBV7-8 combines with J gene TRBJ2-7, with 8 bases identical to TRBD2. Germline trimming cut 3 bases from V and 6 bases from J; bases unmatched to any gene: 7. CDR3 length equals 14 residues. Per germline, CDR1 SGHVS and CDR2 FQNEAQ. DNA for the CDR3: TGTGCCAGCAGCTTGACTAGCGCTGGCAGCGAGCAGTACTTC. It codes for CASSLTSAGSEQYF.

The chain couples TRBV27 to TRBJ2-7, with D hard to call. This CDR3 is built from 14 residues. CDR1 is MNHEY and CDR2 is SMNVEV in the germline V gene (reference sequence). Trimming took off 2 bases at V and 0 bases at J, with 8 bases between the two ends. The CDR3 nucleotides read TGTGCCAGCAGTTTAAGGCCCGACTCCTACGAGCAGTACTTC. Protein: CASSLRPDSYEQYF.

This clonotype was counted once. The junction and the germline gene differ at one end; a read error may be behind it. The chain is built from TRBV9 and TRBJ2-1, with 9 positions matching TRBD1. This CDR3 has 13 amino acids. CDR1 and CDR2 (germline): SGDLS, YYNGEE. The DNA for the CDR3 is TGTGCCAGCAGTTCAACAGGGGGCCTTGAGCGGTTCTTC. It codes for CASSSTGGLERFF.

In this sample, this clonotype turned up a few times. The junction does not match germline at one end; this may be a read error. V and J are TRBV7-2 and TRBJ1-3; no clear D gene. CDR3 length: 13 amino acids. The germline V gene has CDR1 SGHTA and CDR2 FQGNSA. The CDR3 here is CASSLGLGDTIYF. The CDR3 bases are TGTGCCAGCAGCTTAGGACTTGGAGACACCATATATTTT. The whole variable domain, remainder taken from reference TRBV7-2 and TRBJ1-3, is GAGVSQSPSNKVTEKGKDVELRCDPISGHTALYWYRQSLGQGLEFLIYFQGNSAPDKSGLPSDRFSAERTGGSVSTLTIQRTQQEDSAVYLCASSLGLGDTIYFGEGSWLTVV.

This clonotype was seen a handful of times. The V call is TRBV20-1, the J call TRBJ2-7; 7 bases line up with TRBD1. V lost 2 bases and J lost 3; bases outside the gene matches: 10. The germline V gene has CDR1 DFQATT and CDR2 SNEGSKA (reference sequence). The CDR3 sequence is 15 residues long. CDR3 in DNA: TGCAGTGCTAGATCCCCGACAGGGATAAGCTACGAGCAGTACTTC. Translation gives CSARSPTGISYEQYF.

This rearrangement joins TRBV20-1 to TRBJ2-1; 12 bases are a match to TRBD2. Trimming cost V 2 bases and J 7 bases; bases outside gene matches: 6. Germline V lookup: CDR1 DFQATT, CDR2 SNEGSKA (reference sequence). The CDR3 has 15 residues. The CDR3 spells CSARSLAGGWNEQFF. CDR3 DNA: TGCAGTGCTAGATCCCTAGCGGGGGGGTGGAATGAGCAGTTCTTC.

This clonotype was found many times. V is TRBV6-2 or TRBV6-3 and J is TRBJ1-1, with D possibly matching TRBD1 (5 bases). This CDR3 is 13 amino acids long. Trimming took 6 bases from V and 8 from J, leaving 16 bases between them. Germline CDR1 is MNHEY and CDR2 is SVGEGT. CDR3 residues: CASSPGGTPEAFF. As DNA, the CDR3 is TGTGCCAGCAGCCCCGGCGGGACTCCAGAAGCTTTCTTT.

Many counts were recorded for this clonotype. This chain joins TRBV12-3 or TRBV12-4 and TRBJ2-5; 11 bases line up with TRBD1. Unmatched junction bases numbered 3, after V lost 5 bases and J lost 4 bases. This CDR3 has 14 amino acids. DNA of the CDR3: TGTGCCAGCAGTAGGGGGACAGGGGGAGAGACCCAGTACTTC. This gives the protein CASSRGTGGETQYF.

The V and J genes are TRBV4-3 and TRBJ2-5, with TRBD1 as a possible D gene (5 bases). V was cut by 1 base and J by 7 bases, with 19 bases left in between. This CDR3 spans 16 amino acids. In germline, CDR1 is LGHNA, CDR2 YSLEER. CDR3 in amino acids: CASSQVPVSGLPTQYF. In DNA form, the CDR3 reads TGCGCCAGCAGCCAAGTTCCCGTTTCAGGGCTCCCGACCCAGTACTTC.

This clonotype has more than one count but fewer than ten. The chain links TRBV29-1 to TRBJ2-3, with D hard to call. Trimming removed 6 bases from V and 0 bases from J, with 13 bases in between. This CDR3 has 14 amino acids. Germline assignment: CDR1 SQVTM and CDR2 ANQGSEA. CDR3: CSVSAWRSTDTQYF. Here the CDR3 DNA reads TGCAGCGTCTCCGCCTGGCGGAGCACAGATACGCAGTATTTT.

This clonotype turned up a few times. The chain uses TRBV6-2 or TRBV6-3 and TRBJ2-7, with 9 bases lining up with TRBD2. This CDR3 has 13 residues. V trimming: 2 bases; J trimming: 6 bases; junction bases outside the gene matches: 2. Germline assignment: CDR1 MNHEY and CDR2 SVGEGT. The CDR3 sequence: CASSYQREVEQYF. In nucleotides, the CDR3 is TGTGCCAGCAGTTACCAGCGGGAGGTCGAGCAGTACTTC.

This clonotype showed up just a few times. CDR3 in amino acids: CASSFWTGGKDTQYF. Written as DNA, the CDR3 is TGTGCCAGCAGCTTCTGGACAGGGGGGAAGGATACGCAGTATTTT. The gene calls are TRBV11-2 and TRBJ2-3; 10 bases fit TRBD1. From germline, CDR1 is SGHAT and CDR2 FQNNGV. The junction had 6 bases not matched to a gene; V was cut back by 3 bases and J by 6 bases. The CDR3 consists of 15 residues.

This clonotype was detected a few times. The rearrangement joins TRBV30 to TRBJ1-3; no clear D gene. The CDR3 is made up of 15 amino acids. Germline CDR1 and CDR2: GTSNPN and SVGIG (reference sequence). V lost 0 bases and J lost 0, with 9 bases in between. The CDR3 protein is CAWSVGTSSGNTIYF. CDR3 DNA sequence: TGTGCCTGGAGTGTAGGCACTTCCTCTGGAAACACCATATATTTT.

This clonotype has just a few counts. CDR3 loop: CATSRDSGRLQYF. DNA for the CDR3: TGTGCCACCAGCAGAGATAGTGGGCGGCTCCAGTATTTT. The rearrangement links TRBV15 to TRBJ2-3, with D uncertain. The CDR3 sequence is 13 residues long. V lost 0 bases, J lost 12 bases, and 13 bases lay in between. Germline V lookup: CDR1 LNHNV, CDR2 YYDKDF (reference sequence).

This chain joins TRBV11-2 and TRBJ2-3; D uncertain. The V end was cut by 2 bases, the J end by 2 bases, with 8 bases between. The CDR3 is 14 amino acids. Germline V gene data show CDR1 as SGHAT and CDR2 as FQNNGV. CDR3 coding DNA: TGTGCCAGCAGCTTATGGGGTTACACAGATACGCAGTATTTT. Amino acid sequence: CASSLWGYTDTQYF.

This clonotype was detected many times. The rearrangement joins TRBV28 to TRBJ2-4, with 10 bases lining up with TRBD2. Germline trimming cut 5 bases from V and 4 bases from J; bases unmatched to any gene: 5. This CDR3 is built from 15 residues. CDR1 and CDR2 from the germline V gene are MDHEN and SYDVKM. This CDR3 is CASSAQTSGKNIQYF. DNA of the CDR3: TGTGCCAGCAGTGCTCAGACTAGCGGGAAAAACATTCAGTACTTC.